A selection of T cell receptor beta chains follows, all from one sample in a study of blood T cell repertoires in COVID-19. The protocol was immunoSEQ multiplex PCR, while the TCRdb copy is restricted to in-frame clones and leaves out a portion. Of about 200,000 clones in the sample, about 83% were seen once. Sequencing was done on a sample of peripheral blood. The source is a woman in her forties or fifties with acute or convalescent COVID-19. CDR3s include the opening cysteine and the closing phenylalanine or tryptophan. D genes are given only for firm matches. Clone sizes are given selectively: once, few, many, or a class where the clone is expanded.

CDR3: CATVSGRGDNEQFF; DNA: TGTGCCACGGTTAGCGGGAGGGGGGACAATGAGCAGTTCTTC; D: TRBD2; J: TRBJ2-1; size: .; V: TRBV2
CDR3: CASSLQGAGDTQYF; DNA: TGCGCCAGCAGCTTACAGGGGGCTGGAGATACGCAGTATTTT; D: TRBD1; J: TRBJ2-3; size: .; V: TRBV5-1
CDR3: CASTRTGVIYEQYF; DNA: TGTGCCAGCACCAGGACAGGGGTTATTTACGAGCAGTACTTC; D: TRBD1; J: TRBJ2-7; size: .; V: TRBV27
CDR3: CASSPGGATGAEAFF; DNA: TGTGCCAGCAGTCCGGGGGGTGCCACGGGAGCTGAAGCTTTCTTT; D: .; J: TRBJ1-1; size: .; V: TRBV28
CDR3: CASSLLFRYEQFF; DNA: TGTGCCAGCAGCTTACTCTTCAGGTATGAGCAGTTCTTC; D: .; J: TRBJ2-1; size: .; V: TRBV11-3
CDR3: CASSSSGQSPLHF; DNA: TGTGCCAGCTCATCCAGCGGACAGTCACCCCTCCACTTT; D: .; J: TRBJ1-6; size: .; V: TRBV18
CDR3: CASSLEGATYNEQFF; DNA: TGCGCCAGCAGCTTAGAGGGAGCAACCTACAATGAGCAGTTCTTC; D: .; J: TRBJ2-1; size: .; V: TRBV5-1
CDR3: CASSPPQGPNYGYTF; DNA: TGTGCCAGCAGTCCCCCCCAGGGGCCTAACTATGGCTACACCTTC; D: .; J: TRBJ1-2; size: .; V: TRBV28
CDR3: CASSPQGASLADTQYF; DNA: TGTGCCAGTAGTCCACAGGGGGCGAGTCTTGCAGATACGCAGTATTTT; D: TRBD1; J: TRBJ2-3; size: .; V: TRBV19
CDR3: CATSDRSGRGYNEQFF; DNA: TGTGCCACCAGTGATCGTAGCGGGAGGGGGTACAATGAGCAGTTCTTC; D: TRBD2; J: TRBJ2-1; size: .; V: TRBV24-1
CDR3: CASSLIPSTDTQYF; DNA: TGCGCCAGCAGTTTGATTCCTAGCACAGATACGCAGTATTTT; D: .; J: TRBJ2-3; size: .; V: TRBV5-1
CDR3: CASSMVQGGAYEQYF; DNA: TGTGCCAGTAGTATGGTCCAAGGGGGTGCCTACGAGCAGTACTTC; D: .; J: TRBJ2-7; size: .; V: TRBV19
CDR3: CASSLHPGNSGNTIYF; DNA: TGTGCCAGCAGCCTCCACCCGGGGAATTCTGGAAACACCATATATTTT; D: .; J: TRBJ1-3; size: .; V: TRBV11-2
CDR3: CASRSRTGPGYEQYF; DNA: TGTGCAAGTCGCTCTCGGACAGGGCCGGGCTACGAGCAGTACTTC; D: .; J: TRBJ2-7; size: .; V: TRBV12-2
CDR3: CASSIKQANTGELFF; DNA: TGTGCCAGTAGTATAAAACAGGCAAACACCGGGGAGCTGTTTTTT; D: .; J: TRBJ2-2; size: .; V: TRBV19
CDR3: CASSRSQQGRGYEQYF; DNA: TGTGCCAGCAGCCGGTCTCAACAGGGTAGGGGCTACGAGCAGTACTTC; D: .; J: TRBJ2-7; size: .; V: TRBV5-8
CDR3: CASSFVVSVNSPYEQYF; DNA: TGTGCCAGCAGCTTTGTAGTGAGTGTTAATAGTCCTTACGAGCAGTACTTC; D: .; J: TRBJ2-7; size: .; V: TRBV7-2
CDR3: CASNLQGPNTGELFF; DNA: TGCGCCAGCAACCTACAGGGGCCAAACACCGGGGAGCTGTTTTTT; D: TRBD1; J: TRBJ2-2; size: .; V: TRBV5-1
CDR3: CASSLGGQGGNIQYF; DNA: TGCGCCAGCAGCTTGGGCGGACAGGGGGGAAACATTCAGTACTTC; D: TRBD1; J: TRBJ2-4; size: .; V: TRBV5-1
CDR3: CASSLGGDYGYTF; DNA: TGTGCCAGCAGCTTAGGGGGGGACTATGGCTACACCTTC; D: .; J: TRBJ1-2; size: .; V: TRBV7-2
CDR3: CASSDQDRRLRVPSYEQYF; DNA: TGTGCCAGCAGCGACCAGGACAGGCGGTTAAGAGTCCCAAGTTACGAGCAGTACTTC; D: TRBD1; J: TRBJ2-7; size: few; V: TRBV11-3
CDR3: CASSFNAGLRVDTQYF; DNA: TGTGCCAGCAGCTTTAACGCGGGACTCCGGGTAGATACGCAGTATTTT; D: .; J: TRBJ2-3; size: .; V: TRBV7-9
CDR3: CASSLFVTDTQYF; DNA: TGTGCCAGCAGCTTGTTCGTGACAGATACGCAGTATTTT; D: .; J: TRBJ2-3; size: .; V: TRBV7-2
CDR3: CASSHNTPGTSVIGNEQFF; DNA: TGTGCCAGCAGCCACAATACCCCCGGGACTAGCGTGATCGGGAATGAGCAGTTCTTC; D: TRBD2; J: TRBJ2-1; size: .; V: TRBV7-9
CDR3: CASSPGLVKTGELFF; DNA: TGTGCCAGCAGCCCCGGACTAGTCAAGACCGGGGAGCTGTTTTTT; D: TRBD2; J: TRBJ2-2; size: .; V: TRBV7-8
CDR3: CASSSFPGGSPNTGELFF; DNA: TGTGCCAGCAGTTCGTTCCCGGGTGGGAGCCCTAACACCGGGGAGCTGTTTTTT; D: .; J: TRBJ2-2; size: .; V: TRBV14